This T cell receptor beta chain was recovered during a study of T cell responses to AZD1222 COVID-19 vaccine. Germline CDR1 ENHRY, CDR2 SYGVKD. The CDR3 totals 13 residues. Trimming stripped 7 bases from V and 4 bases from J, with 11 bases between. Clones were sequenced by immunoSEQ multiplex PCR, and TCRdb holds only the in-frame ones, with some missing. The table shows 70,000 or so clones, with about nine tenths occurring only once. About this clone: The antigen is undetermined.

Study-level points and caveats: Seropositivity was recorded at baseline in only a handful of AZD1222 recipients. Spike-specific TCR breadth and depth were elevated following two AZD1222 doses. Samples come after the peak T cell response, not at day 14. Mostly white British, mostly female donors; authors suggested clonal diversity may be underestimated.

Sequenced material: peripheral blood, taken on day 0 of AZD1222 vaccination. J is TRBJ2-1 and V is TRBV10-3; D is perhaps TRBD2 (6 bases). This TCR was recovered from an adult in good health. The CDR3 here is CAIKPGLYNEQFF. CDR3 sequence (DNA): TGTGCCATCAAACCGGGACTGTACAATGAGCAGTTCTTC.